The entry below describes one TCR beta chain. The antigen is not known. The data derive from a study of graft-versus-host responses after intestinal transplantation. Study context: Isolated intestinal, liver-intestinal, or multivisceral transplants were what recipients had. After anti-thymocyte globulin induction, recipients took tacrolimus and steroids for around three years.

The CDR3 length is 16 residues. CDR1 and CDR2 (germline): SGHRS, YFSETQ. V lost 2 bases and J lost 2; bases outside the gene matches: 3. Produced via immunoSEQ multiplex PCR; TCRdb's table is partial and in-frame only. Of 70,000 to 80,000 clones listed, around 91% are singletons. The source of this sequence is a human donor who received an intestinal transplant. The chain is built from TRBV5-1 and TRBJ2-3, with 12 positions matching TRBD1. The source was unstimulated CD8+ T cells sorted from spleen or lymph node cells, collected before intestinal transplant. The CDR3 nucleotides read TGCGCCAGCAGCTTCGGGACAGGGGGCGCCACAGATACGCAGTATTTT. It specifies CASSFGTGGATDTQYF.